This TCR beta chain was found in a study of T cell repertoires in cytomegalovirus infection. About the study: Public TCR beta signatures indicated both CMV infection and matching HLA type. Findings and caveats of the study: People with CMV and the relevant HLA were identified by cumulative public TCR beta family frequency. HLA-C-restricted CMV clonotypes gave the most frequent clonotype in two of eight donors.

TCRdb called the reads again in MiXCR, with one record for every CDR3 protein. Of some 120,000 distinct CDR3 sequences in the sample, over 9% are singletons; the top ten hold roughly 31%. The CDR3 totals 14 residues. The germline V gene has CDR1 LGHNT and CDR2 FRNRAP. The V gene lost 1 base and the J gene lost 6 bases, with 10 bases spanning the gap. This clonotype showed up just a few times. Its target is unknown. Source material: PBMCs, sequenced either directly or after in vitro stimulation (not recorded which). The receptor comes from a human donor in good health (CMV status not recorded). Some clones in this sample may be carry-over from other donors' samples. The chain carries TRBV12-5 and TRBJ2-1; no clear D gene. The CDR3 DNA is TGTGCTAGTGGTTTGGGAGGATCGACCAATGAGCAGTTCTTC. This translates into CASGLGGSTNEQFF.